The sequence of this TCR beta chain was determined in a study of sequential checkpoint blockade in melanoma. Looking at the study overall: First-line arms were nivolumab then ipilimumab, or the reverse, randomized 1:1.

With V trimmed by 7 bases and J by 4 bases, 7 bases remained unmatched. The CDR3 is made up of 14 amino acids. The germline V gene encodes CDR1 SGHDT and CDR2 YYEEEE. TCRdb keeps only in-frame clones here, not all; method: immunoSEQ multiplex PCR. The sample contains some 11,000 clones, about four fifths of which appear only once. The treatment is: randomized to nivolumab then ipilimumab (arm A) or the reverse (arm B). From thawed PBMCs, live CD3+CD8+ cells negative for CD19 and CD56 were sorted. This TCR was recovered from a human donor with melanoma. The sample here was CD8+ T cells sorted from blood (inferred from file names), taken from a patient given nivolumab and ipilimumab in sequence. The rearrangement links TRBV5-6 to TRBJ2-1; 8 bases align to TRBD1. CDR3 in amino acids: CASGQGPIYNEQFF. The CDR3 DNA reads TGTGCCAGCGGACAGGGACCTATATACAATGAGCAGTTCTTC.